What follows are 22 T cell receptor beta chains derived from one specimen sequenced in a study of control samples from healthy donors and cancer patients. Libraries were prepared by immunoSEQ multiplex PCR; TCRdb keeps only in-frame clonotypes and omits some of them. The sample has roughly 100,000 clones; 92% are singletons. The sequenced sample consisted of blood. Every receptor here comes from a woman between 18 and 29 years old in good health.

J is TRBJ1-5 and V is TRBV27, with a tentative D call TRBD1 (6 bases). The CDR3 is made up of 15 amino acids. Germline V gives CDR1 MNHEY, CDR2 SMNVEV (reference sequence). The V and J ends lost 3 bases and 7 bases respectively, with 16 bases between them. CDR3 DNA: TGTGCCAGCAGTTTCCTCGGACAGCGAGGCCAGCCCCAGCATTTT. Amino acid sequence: CASSFLGQRGQPQHF.

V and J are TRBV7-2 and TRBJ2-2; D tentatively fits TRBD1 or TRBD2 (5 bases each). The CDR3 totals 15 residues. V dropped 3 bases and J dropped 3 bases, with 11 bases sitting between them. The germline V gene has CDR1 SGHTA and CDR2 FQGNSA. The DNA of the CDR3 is TGTGCCAGCAGCTTTAAGGGGACCTACACCGGGGAGCTGTTTTTT. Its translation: CASSFKGTYTGELFF.

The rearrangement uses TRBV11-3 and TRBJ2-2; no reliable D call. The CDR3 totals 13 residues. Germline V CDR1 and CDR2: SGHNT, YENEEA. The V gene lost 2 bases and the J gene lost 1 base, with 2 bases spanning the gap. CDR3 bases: TGTGCCAGCAGCTTACAGAACACCGGGGAGCTGTTTTTT. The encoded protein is CASSLQNTGELFF.

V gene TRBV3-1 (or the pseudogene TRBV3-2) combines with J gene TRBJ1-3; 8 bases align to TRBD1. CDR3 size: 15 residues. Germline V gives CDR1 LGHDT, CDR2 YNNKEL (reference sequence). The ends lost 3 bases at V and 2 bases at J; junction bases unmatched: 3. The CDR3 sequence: CASSHPTGAGNTIYF. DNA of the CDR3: TGTGCCAGCAGCCACCCGACAGGGGCTGGAAACACCATATATTTT.

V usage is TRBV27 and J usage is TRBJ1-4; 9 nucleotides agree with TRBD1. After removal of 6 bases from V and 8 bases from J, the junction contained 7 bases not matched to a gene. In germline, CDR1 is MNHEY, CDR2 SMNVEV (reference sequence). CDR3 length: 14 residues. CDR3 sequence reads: CASSRTGDWEKLFF. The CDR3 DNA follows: TGTGCCAGCAGCCGGACAGGGGACTGGGAAAAACTGTTTTTT.

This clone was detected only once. This CDR3 is CASSRQGGEKLFF. DNA for the CDR3: TGTGCCAGCAGCCGACAGGGCGGTGAAAAACTGTTTTTT. This chain connects TRBV6-6 to TRBJ1-4, with TRBD1 matching over 7 bases. CDR3 length equals 13 residues. CDR1 is MNHNY, CDR2 SVGAGI, per germline (reference sequence). After removal of 6 bases from V and 7 bases from J, the junction contained 5 bases not matched to a gene.

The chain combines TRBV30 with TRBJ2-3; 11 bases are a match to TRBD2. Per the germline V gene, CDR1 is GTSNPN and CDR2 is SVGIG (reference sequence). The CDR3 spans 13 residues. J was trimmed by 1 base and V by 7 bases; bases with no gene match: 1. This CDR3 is CASSGGRTDTQYF. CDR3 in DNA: TGTGCCTCTAGCGGGGGGCGCACAGATACGCAGTATTTT.

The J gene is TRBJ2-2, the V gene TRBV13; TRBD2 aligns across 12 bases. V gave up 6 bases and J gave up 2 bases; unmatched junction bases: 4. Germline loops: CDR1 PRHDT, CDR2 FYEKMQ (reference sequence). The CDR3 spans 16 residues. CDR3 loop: CASRPGLAGNTGELFF. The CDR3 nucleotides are TGTGCCAGCAGACCGGGACTAGCGGGTAACACCGGGGAGCTGTTTTTT.

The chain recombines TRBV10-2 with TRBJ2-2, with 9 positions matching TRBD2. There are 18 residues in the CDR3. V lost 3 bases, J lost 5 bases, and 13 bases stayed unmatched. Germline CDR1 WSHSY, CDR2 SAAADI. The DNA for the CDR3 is TGCGCCAGCAGTGACATCGGGTTAGCGGGAGTCAGGACCGGGGAGCTGTTTTTT. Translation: CASSDIGLAGVRTGELFF.

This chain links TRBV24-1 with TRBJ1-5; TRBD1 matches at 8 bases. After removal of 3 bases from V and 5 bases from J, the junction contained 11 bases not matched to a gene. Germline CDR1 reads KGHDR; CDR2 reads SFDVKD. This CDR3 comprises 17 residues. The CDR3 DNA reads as TGTGCCACCAGTGATACTCGACAGGGGTTAGTGGATCAGCCCCAGCATTTT. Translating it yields CATSDTRQGLVDQPQHF.

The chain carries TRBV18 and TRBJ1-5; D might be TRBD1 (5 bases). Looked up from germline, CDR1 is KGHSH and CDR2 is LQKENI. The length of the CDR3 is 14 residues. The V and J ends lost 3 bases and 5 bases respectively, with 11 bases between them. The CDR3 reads CASSPGRQYQPQHF. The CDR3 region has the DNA TGTGCCAGCTCACCGGGACGTCAGTATCAGCCCCAGCATTTT.

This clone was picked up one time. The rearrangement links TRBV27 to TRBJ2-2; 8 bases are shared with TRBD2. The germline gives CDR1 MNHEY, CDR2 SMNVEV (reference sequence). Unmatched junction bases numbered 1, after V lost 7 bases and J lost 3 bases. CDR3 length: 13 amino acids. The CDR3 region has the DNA TGTGCCAGCAAACTAGCGGACACCGGGGAGCTGTTTTTT. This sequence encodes CASKLADTGELFF.

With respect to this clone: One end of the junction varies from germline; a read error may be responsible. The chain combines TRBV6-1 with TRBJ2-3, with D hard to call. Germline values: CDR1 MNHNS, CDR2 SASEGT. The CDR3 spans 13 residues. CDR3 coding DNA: TGTGCCAGCAGGGAAGTCCTGTCAGATACGCAGTATTTT. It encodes CASREVLSDTQYF.

The CDR3: CASSPLEISGELFF. In DNA form, the CDR3 reads TGTGCCAGCAGCCCACTAGAAATTTCCGGGGAGCTGTTTTTT. This chain links TRBV3-1 (or the pseudogene TRBV3-2) with TRBJ2-2; a possible D gene is TRBD2 (5 bases). Germline V gene sequence: CDR1 LGHDT, CDR2 YNNKEL (reference sequence). The germline V and J ends were trimmed by 4 bases and 6 bases, with 12 bases remaining between them. The CDR3 sequence is 14 residues long.

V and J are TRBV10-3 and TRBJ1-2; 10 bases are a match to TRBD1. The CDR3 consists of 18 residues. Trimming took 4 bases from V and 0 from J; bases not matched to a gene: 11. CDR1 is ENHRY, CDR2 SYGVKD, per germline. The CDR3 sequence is CAISGQGAEVGSNYGYTF. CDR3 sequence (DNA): TGTGCCATCAGTGGACAGGGGGCAGAGGTTGGATCTAACTATGGCTACACCTTC.

The CDR3 coding sequence is TGTGCCAGCAGCTTGAGTGTGGGGAGTGAAAAACTGTTTTTT. Amino acid sequence: CASSLSVGSEKLFF. The gene calls are TRBV5-6 and TRBJ1-4; D is unclear. From germline, CDR1 is SGHDT and CDR2 YYEEEE. Trimming pared 1 base from V and 7 bases from J, leaving 11 bases between. The CDR3 runs 14 residues.

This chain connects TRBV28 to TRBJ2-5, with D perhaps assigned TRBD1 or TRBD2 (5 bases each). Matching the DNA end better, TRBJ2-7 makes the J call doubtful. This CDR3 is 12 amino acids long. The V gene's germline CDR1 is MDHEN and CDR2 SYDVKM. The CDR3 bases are TGTGCCAGCAGAGGGACGGTATACGAGCAGTACTTC. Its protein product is CASRGTVYEQYF.

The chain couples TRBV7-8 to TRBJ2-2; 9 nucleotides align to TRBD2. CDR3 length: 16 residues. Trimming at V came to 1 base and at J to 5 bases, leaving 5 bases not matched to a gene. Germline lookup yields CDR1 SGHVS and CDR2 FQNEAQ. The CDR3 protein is CASSLDVAGVTGELFF. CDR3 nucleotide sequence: TGTGCCAGCAGCTTAGATGTAGCGGGAGTAACCGGGGAGCTGTTTTTT.

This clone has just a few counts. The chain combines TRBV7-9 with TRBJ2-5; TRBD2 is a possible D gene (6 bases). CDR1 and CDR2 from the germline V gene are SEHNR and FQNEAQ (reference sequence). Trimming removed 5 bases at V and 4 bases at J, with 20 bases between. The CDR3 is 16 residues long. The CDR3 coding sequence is TGTGCCAGCAGCCGCTACGCGGGACGCGGGCGAGAGACCCAGTACTTC. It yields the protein CASSRYAGRGRETQYF. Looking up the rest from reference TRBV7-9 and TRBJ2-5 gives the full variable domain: DTGVSQNPRHKITKRGQNVTFRCDPISEHNRLYWYRQTLGQGPEFLTYFQNEAQLEKSRLLSDRFSAERPKGSFSTLEIQRTEQGDSAMYLCASSRYAGRGRETQYFGPGTRLLVL.

CDR3 in amino acids: CASSQQKPGLANAYNEQFF. The CDR3 nucleotides are TGTGCCAGCAGCCAACAAAAACCCGGACTAGCGAACGCCTACAATGAGCAGTTCTTC. The chain couples TRBV3-1 (or the pseudogene TRBV3-2) to TRBJ2-1, with 9 nucleotides matching TRBD2. Germline CDR1 and CDR2: LGHDT and YNNKEL (reference sequence). Germline trimming cut 2 bases from V and 2 bases from J; bases unmatched to any gene: 13. This CDR3 contains 19 residues.

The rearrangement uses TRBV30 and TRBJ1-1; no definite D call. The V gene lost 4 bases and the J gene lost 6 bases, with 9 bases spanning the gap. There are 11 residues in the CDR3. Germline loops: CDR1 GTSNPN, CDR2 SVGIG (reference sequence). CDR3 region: CAWTRVAEAFF. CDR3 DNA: TGTGCCTGGACCCGGGTGGCTGAAGCTTTCTTT.

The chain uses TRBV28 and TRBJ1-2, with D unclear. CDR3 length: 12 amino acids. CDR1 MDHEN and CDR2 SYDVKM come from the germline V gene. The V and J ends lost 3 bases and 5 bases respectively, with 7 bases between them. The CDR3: CASSLITYGYTF. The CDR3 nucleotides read TGTGCCAGCAGTTTGATCACGTATGGCTACACCTTC.